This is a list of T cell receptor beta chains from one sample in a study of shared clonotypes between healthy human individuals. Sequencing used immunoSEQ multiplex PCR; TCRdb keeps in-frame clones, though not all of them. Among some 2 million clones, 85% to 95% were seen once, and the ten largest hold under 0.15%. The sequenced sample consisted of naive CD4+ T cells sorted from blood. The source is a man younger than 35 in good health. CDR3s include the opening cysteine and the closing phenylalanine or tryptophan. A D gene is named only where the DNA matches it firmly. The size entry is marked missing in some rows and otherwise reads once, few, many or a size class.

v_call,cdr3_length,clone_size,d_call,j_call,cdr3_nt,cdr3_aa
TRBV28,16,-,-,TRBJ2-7,TGTGCCAGCAGTTTCTCCTTTGAGGGCGGGACCTACGAGCAGTACTTC,CASSFSFEGGTYEQYF
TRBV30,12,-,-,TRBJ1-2,TGTGCCTGGAGTTTCTCCTTCGGGGGCTACACCTTC,CAWSFSFGGYTF
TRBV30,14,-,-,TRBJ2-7,TGTGCCTGGTCTCAGGGGCTCCCCGGGGACGAGCAGTACTTC,CAWSQGLPGDEQYF
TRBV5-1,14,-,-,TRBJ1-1,TGCGCCAGCGCCACGGGGTATATGAACACTGAAGCTTTCTTT,CASATGYMNTEAFF
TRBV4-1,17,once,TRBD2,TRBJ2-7,TGCGCCAGCAGCCGCGGACTAGCGGGGTCCTACTCCTACGAGCAGTACTTC,CASSRGLAGSYSYEQYF
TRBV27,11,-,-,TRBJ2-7,TGTGCCAGCAGGCTATCCTACGAGCAGTACTTC,CASRLSYEQYF
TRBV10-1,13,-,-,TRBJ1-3,TGCGCCAGCAGTCAGACAACTGGAAACACCATATATTTT,CASSQTTGNTIYF
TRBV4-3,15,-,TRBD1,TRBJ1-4,TGCGCCAGCAGCCAGCAGACAGGGGAAGCTGAAAAACTGTTTTTT,CASSQQTGEAEKLFF
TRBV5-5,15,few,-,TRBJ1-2,TGTGCCAGCAGCGCCGCCACAGACTCCTACTATGGCTACACCTTC,CASSAATDSYYGYTF
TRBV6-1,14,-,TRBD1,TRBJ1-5,TGTGCCAGCAGTGACCAGACAGGGGGACAGCCCCAGCATTTT,CASSDQTGGQPQHF
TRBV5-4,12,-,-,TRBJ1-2,TGTGCCAGCAGCTTAGGGGGATATGGCTACACCTTC,CASSLGGYGYTF